This is a list of T cell receptor beta chains from one sample in a study of blood T cell repertoires in COVID-19. Only in-frame clones appear in the TCRdb table, and some are missing; sequencing was by immunoSEQ multiplex PCR. The table lists approximately 50,000 clones, 85% of them singletons. Sequencing input: peripheral blood. The receptors here all came from a human donor in a cohort sampled during active COVID-19. CDR3s leave out the opening cysteine and the closing phenylalanine or tryptophan. Clone size is not always given. Where it is, it says once, few, many or a class for expanded clones.

v_call: TRBV27; j_call: TRBJ2-1; clone_size: NA; cdr3_aa: ASSLLAGVDNEQF
v_call: TRBV24-1; j_call: TRBJ1-2; clone_size: NA; cdr3_aa: ATSDQNYGYT
v_call: TRBV19; j_call: TRBJ2-5; clone_size: NA; cdr3_aa: ASSMWQGQETQY
v_call: TRBV6-1; j_call: TRBJ1-1; clone_size: NA; cdr3_aa: ASSEHAGEDTEAF
v_call: TRBV28; j_call: TRBJ1-2; clone_size: NA; cdr3_aa: ASSLSEYGYT
v_call: TRBV7-2; j_call: TRBJ2-7; clone_size: NA; cdr3_aa: ASSLEGTSGSYEQY
v_call: TRBV19; j_call: TRBJ1-5; clone_size: NA; cdr3_aa: ASAEGVANQPQH
v_call: TRBV6-5; j_call: TRBJ2-7; clone_size: NA; cdr3_aa: ASTNIARAEQY
v_call: TRBV20-1; j_call: TRBJ2-5; clone_size: NA; cdr3_aa: SASKGGMNQETQY
v_call: TRBV15; j_call: TRBJ2-5; clone_size: few; cdr3_aa: ATSRDSSETQY
v_call: TRBV2; j_call: TRBJ1-5; clone_size: NA; cdr3_aa: ASTKGEFEPQH
v_call: TRBV29-1; j_call: TRBJ2-7; clone_size: NA; cdr3_aa: SALGGTSSSYEQY
v_call: TRBV28; j_call: TRBJ1-4; clone_size: NA; cdr3_aa: ASSSAGFDEKLF
v_call: TRBV3-1/TRBV3-2; j_call: TRBJ1-1; clone_size: NA; cdr3_aa: ASSPGHSNTEAF
v_call: TRBV5-5; j_call: TRBJ2-6; clone_size: NA; cdr3_aa: ASSLAVGGTLANVLT
v_call: TRBV4-2; j_call: TRBJ2-1; clone_size: NA; cdr3_aa: ASSQEKTYNEQF
v_call: TRBV19; j_call: TRBJ1-5; clone_size: NA; cdr3_aa: ASSIDLDQPQH
v_call: TRBV5-5; j_call: TRBJ1-1; clone_size: NA; cdr3_aa: ASSSGAWTEAF
v_call: TRBV24-1; j_call: TRBJ1-5; clone_size: NA; cdr3_aa: ATSDRQLNQPQH
v_call: TRBV5-1; j_call: TRBJ2-2; clone_size: once; cdr3_aa: ASSPGLAGTNTGELF
v_call: TRBV5-1; j_call: TRBJ1-2; clone_size: once; cdr3_aa: ASAPASRDYGYT
v_call: TRBV11-2; j_call: TRBJ2-7; clone_size: NA; cdr3_aa: ASSLGLAGSSYEQY
v_call: TRBV25-1; j_call: TRBJ1-4; clone_size: NA; cdr3_aa: ASSSLTGLNEKLF
v_call: TRBV19; j_call: TRBJ2-1; clone_size: NA; cdr3_aa: ASSSGTSRISTESSYNEQF